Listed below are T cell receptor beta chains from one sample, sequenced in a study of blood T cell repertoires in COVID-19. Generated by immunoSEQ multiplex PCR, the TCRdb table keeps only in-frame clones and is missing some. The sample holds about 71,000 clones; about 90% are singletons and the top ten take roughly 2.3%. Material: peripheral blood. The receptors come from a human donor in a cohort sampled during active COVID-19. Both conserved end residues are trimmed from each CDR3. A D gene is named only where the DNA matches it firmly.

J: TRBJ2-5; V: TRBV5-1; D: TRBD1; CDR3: ASSPGTGGETQY
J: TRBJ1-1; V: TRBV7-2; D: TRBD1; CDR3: ASSRDRGTEAF
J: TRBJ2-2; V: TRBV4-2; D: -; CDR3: ASSQDPAANTGELF
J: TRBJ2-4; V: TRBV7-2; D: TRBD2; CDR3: ASSLAGGQYIQY
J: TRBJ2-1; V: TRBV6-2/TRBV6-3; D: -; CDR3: ASSSSGAGSIEQF
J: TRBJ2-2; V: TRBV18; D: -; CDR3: ASSLQAGELF
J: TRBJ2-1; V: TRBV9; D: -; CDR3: ASSVGGSDNEQF
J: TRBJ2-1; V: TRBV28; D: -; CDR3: ASSPLDEQF
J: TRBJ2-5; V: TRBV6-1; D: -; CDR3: ASSEYRGALETQY
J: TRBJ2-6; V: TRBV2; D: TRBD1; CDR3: ASRGQGPGANVLT
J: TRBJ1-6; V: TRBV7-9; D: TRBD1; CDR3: ASSSTGTGNSPLH
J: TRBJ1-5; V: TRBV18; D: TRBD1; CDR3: ASSDRVYRNQPQH
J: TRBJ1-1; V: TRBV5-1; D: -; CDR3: ASSPVTGNTEAF
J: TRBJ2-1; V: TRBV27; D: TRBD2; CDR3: AVGLAVNEQF
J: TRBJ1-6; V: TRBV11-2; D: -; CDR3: ASSDGGAGPNSPLH
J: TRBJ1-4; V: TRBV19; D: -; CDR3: ASYHQGADEKLF
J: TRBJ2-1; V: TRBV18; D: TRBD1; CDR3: ASTTGQGAWDEQF
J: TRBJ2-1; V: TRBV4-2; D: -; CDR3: ASSPRDYNEQF
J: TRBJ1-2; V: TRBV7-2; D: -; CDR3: ASSQGNYGYT
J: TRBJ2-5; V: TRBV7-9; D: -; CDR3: ASSLTLAVRESQY
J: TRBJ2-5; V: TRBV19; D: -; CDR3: ASSTFPPRETQY
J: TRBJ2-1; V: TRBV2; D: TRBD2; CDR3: ASLLPSGQGQF